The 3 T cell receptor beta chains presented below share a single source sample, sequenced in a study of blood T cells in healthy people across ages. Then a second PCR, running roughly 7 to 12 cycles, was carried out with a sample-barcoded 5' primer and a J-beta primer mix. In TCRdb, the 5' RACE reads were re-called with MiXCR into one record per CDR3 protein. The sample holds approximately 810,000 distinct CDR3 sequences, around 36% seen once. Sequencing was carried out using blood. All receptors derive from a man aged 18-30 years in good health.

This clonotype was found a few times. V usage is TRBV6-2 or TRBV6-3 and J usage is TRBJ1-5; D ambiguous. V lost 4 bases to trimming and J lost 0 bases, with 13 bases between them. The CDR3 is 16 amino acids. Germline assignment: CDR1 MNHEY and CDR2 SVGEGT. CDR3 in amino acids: CASSSWGRYSNQPQHF. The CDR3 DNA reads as TGTGCCAGCAGTTCCTGGGGAAGATATAGCAATCAGCCCCAGCATTTT.

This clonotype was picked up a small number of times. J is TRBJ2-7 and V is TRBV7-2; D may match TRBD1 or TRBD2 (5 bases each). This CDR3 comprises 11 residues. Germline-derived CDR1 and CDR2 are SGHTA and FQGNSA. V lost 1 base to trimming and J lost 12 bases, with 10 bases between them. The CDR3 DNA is TGTGCCAGCAGCTTAGTGGGACCGGCGTACTTC. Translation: CASSLVGPAYF. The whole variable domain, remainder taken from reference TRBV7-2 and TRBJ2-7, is GAGVSQSPSNKVTEKGKDVELRCDPISGHTALYWYRQSLGQGLEFLIYFQGNSAPDKSGLPSDRFSAERTGGSVSTLTIQRTQQEDSAVYLCASSLVGPAYFGPGTRLTVT.

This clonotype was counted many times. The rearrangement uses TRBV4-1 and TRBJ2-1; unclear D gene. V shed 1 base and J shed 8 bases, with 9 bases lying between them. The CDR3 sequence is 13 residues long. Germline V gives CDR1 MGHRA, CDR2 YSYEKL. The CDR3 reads CASSQVSRDEQFF. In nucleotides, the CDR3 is TGCGCCAGCAGCCAAGTCAGCCGTGATGAGCAGTTCTTC.